This T cell receptor (beta chain) was sequenced during a study of cytotoxic CD8 clonotypes in ibrutinib-treated CLL. Broader study findings: Clonality went higher at ibrutinib response and then dropped back toward baseline at progression.

Targeted sequencing depth ranged from 1 in 200,000 to 1 in 1 million T cells. Measured with immunoSEQ multiplex PCR; TCRdb has only the in-frame clones, and not every one. The table shows roughly 150,000 clones, with 70% to 85% occurring only once. Genomic DNA in an amount of around 1.8 micrograms was extracted from cryopreserved PBMCs and used for the preparation of TCR beta libraries. Points on this clone: No antigen is known for it.

With 0 bases removed from V and 0 bases from J, the gap between germline ends came to 8 bases. The CDR3 runs 15 residues. Germline CDR1 ENHRY, CDR2 SYGVKD. The sample in question was PBMCs, obtained after 24 months of ibrutinib treatment. The receptor was derived from a human donor with chronic lymphocytic leukemia. The rearrangement joins TRBV10-3 to TRBJ1-2; the D is unclear. The CDR3 DNA reads as TGTGCCATCAGTGAGTCGCAAGCGTCTAACTATGGCTACACCTTC. Its translation: CAISESQASNYGYTF.